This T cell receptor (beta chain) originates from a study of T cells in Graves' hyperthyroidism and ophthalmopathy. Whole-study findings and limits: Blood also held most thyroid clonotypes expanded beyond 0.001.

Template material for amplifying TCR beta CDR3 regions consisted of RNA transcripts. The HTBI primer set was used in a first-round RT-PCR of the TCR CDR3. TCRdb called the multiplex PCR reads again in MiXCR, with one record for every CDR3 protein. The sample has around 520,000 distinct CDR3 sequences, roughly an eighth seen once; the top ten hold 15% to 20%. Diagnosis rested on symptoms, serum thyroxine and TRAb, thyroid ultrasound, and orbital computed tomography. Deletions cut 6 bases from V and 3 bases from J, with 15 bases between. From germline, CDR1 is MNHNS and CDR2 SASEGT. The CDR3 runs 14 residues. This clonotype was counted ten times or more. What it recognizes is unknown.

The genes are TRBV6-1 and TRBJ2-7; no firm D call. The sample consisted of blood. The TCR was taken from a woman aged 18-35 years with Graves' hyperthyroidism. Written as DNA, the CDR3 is TGTGCCAGCAGCCCTACCGAAAGCCTCTACGAGCAGTACTTC. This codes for CASSPTESLYEQYF.